The 28 T cell receptor beta chains given below trace back to one sample, sequenced in a study of T cells after yellow fever vaccination. TCRdb re-derived calls from the 5' RACE reads in MiXCR, one entry per CDR3 protein. The table has 300,000 to 400,000 distinct CDR3 sequences, 9.5% to 12% seen once. The starting material was CD4+ T cells sorted from PBMCs, obtained 45 days after the yellow fever booster vaccination. The receptor source for this set is a man aged 18-30 years who received the YFV17D yellow fever vaccine.

V and J are TRBV7-2 and TRBJ2-1, with TRBD2 matching 16 bases. With 1 base clipped from V and 1 base from J, the junction kept 1 base outside the gene matches. The germline V gene has CDR1 SGHTA and CDR2 FQGNSA. The CDR3 extends over 18 amino acids. The CDR3: CASSLVGLAGGSYNEQFF. The CDR3 region has the DNA TGTGCCAGCAGCTTAGTGGGACTAGCGGGGGGGTCCTACAATGAGCAGTTCTTC.

J is TRBJ2-7 and V is TRBV11-3; D possibly corresponds to TRBD1 (5 bases). Germline V gene lookup returns CDR1 SGHNT and CDR2 YENEEA. V lost 5 bases and J 7 bases, leaving 12 bases between the germline ends. The CDR3 loop spans 12 amino acids. The CDR3 DNA reads TGTGCCAGCAGCAGCACAGGCGTAGAGCAGTACTTC. The encoded protein is CASSSTGVEQYF.

The chain couples TRBV19 to TRBJ1-2; D possibly corresponds to TRBD1 (5 bases). CDR3 length equals 15 residues. Germline V gene data show CDR1 as LNHDA and CDR2 as SQIVND (reference sequence). V lost 7 bases, J lost 8 bases, and 23 bases lay in between. Here the CDR3 reads CASTSSSMGRAGYTF. The CDR3 DNA is TGTGCCAGTACTTCATCCAGCATGGGCAGGGCGGGCTACACCTTC.

V gene TRBV10-3 combines with J gene TRBJ2-7, with D possibly matching TRBD1 (6 bases). In germline, CDR1 is ENHRY, CDR2 SYGVKD. Trimming shortened V by 0 bases and J by 5 bases, and 11 bases separated the two germline ends. The CDR3 length is 14 residues. This chain's CDR3 is CAISESSGANEQYF. The CDR3 DNA reads as TGTGCCATCAGTGAGTCGTCAGGGGCTAACGAGCAGTACTTC.

CDR3 nucleotide sequence: TGTGCCAGCAGCTTCCCAGGGACCGAGACCCAGTACTTC. The encoded protein is CASSFPGTETQYF. The rearrangement joins TRBV7-9 to TRBJ2-5; D assignment may be TRBD1 or TRBD2 (5 bases each). The CDR3 contains 13 residues. Trimming cost V 3 bases and J 5 bases, with 10 bases left between them. The germline V gene encodes CDR1 SEHNR and CDR2 FQNEAQ (reference sequence).

This clonotype was seen more than once but under ten times. The chain is built from TRBV7-9 and TRBJ2-3; tentatively, D is TRBD1 (6 bases). This CDR3 is built from 15 residues. Germline loops: CDR1 SEHNR, CDR2 FQNEAQ (reference sequence). V was shortened by 6 bases and J by 3 bases, with 16 bases between the two germline ends. CDR3 nucleotide sequence: TGTGCCAGCAGGGAAGGGGGAGTTGGAACAGATACGCAGTATTTT. Amino acid sequence: CASREGGVGTDTQYF.

At least ten counts were recorded for this clonotype. The genes are TRBV3-1 and TRBJ1-1, with D hard to call. The CDR3 extends over 14 amino acids. The V and J ends lost 6 bases and 5 bases respectively, with 16 bases between them. From germline, CDR1 is LGHDT and CDR2 YNNKEL (reference sequence). The CDR3 region has the DNA TGTGCCAGCAGGAACTACATGGTTGGGACTGAAGCTTTCTTT. Translation: CASRNYMVGTEAFF.

This clonotype was seen many times. This chain joins TRBV5-1 and TRBJ1-2, with 7 bases identical to TRBD1. The CDR3 is 11 residues long. Germline CDR1 SGHRS, CDR2 YFSETQ. With 7 bases clipped from V and 5 bases from J, the junction kept 2 bases outside the gene matches. CDR3 region: CASRDSYGYTF. CDR3 nucleotides: TGCGCCAGCCGGGACAGTTATGGCTACACCTTC.

This clonotype has just a few counts. V usage is TRBV29-1 and J usage is TRBJ2-3; D is perhaps TRBD1 (6 bases). CDR3 size: 15 residues. Germline lookup yields CDR1 SQVTM and CDR2 ANQGSEA. V lost 6 bases to trimming and J lost 0 bases, with 16 bases between them. The CDR3 sequence is CSVRTELTSTDTQYF. The CDR3 nucleotides read TGCAGCGTAAGGACAGAGCTTACCAGCACAGATACGCAGTATTTT.

The V call is TRBV5-6, the J call TRBJ2-3; D is unclear. The CDR3 sequence is 16 residues long. Trimming pared 0 bases from V and 2 bases from J, leaving 13 bases between. The germline V gene has CDR1 SGHDT and CDR2 YYEEEE. The CDR3 nucleotides read TGTGCCAGCAGCTTGGTGAGCCTCAAAGCCACAGATACGCAGTATTTT. It yields the protein CASSLVSLKATDTQYF. Drawing the rest from reference TRBV5-6 and TRBJ2-3, the complete variable domain is DAGVTQSPTHLIKTRGQQVTLRCSPKSGHDTVSWYQQALGQGPQFIFQYYEEEERQRGNFPDRFSGHQFPNYSSELNVNALLLGDSALYLCASSLVSLKATDTQYFGPGTRLTVL.

Notes on this clonotype: One end of the junction does not line up with germline, which may come from a read error. The chain carries TRBV7-9 and TRBJ2-7; 9 nucleotides match TRBD1. The CDR3 length is 14 residues. CDR1 is SEHNR, CDR2 FQNEAQ, per germline (reference sequence). CDR3 nucleotides: TGTGTCAGCAATCCGGGACAGGGCATACGGGAGCAGTACTTC. The encoded protein is CVSNPGQGIREQYF.

This clonotype was counted between two and nine times. The chain recombines TRBV5-1 with TRBJ2-4; D is possibly TRBD1 (6 bases). Germline CDR1 and CDR2: SGHRS and YFSETQ. V lost 3 bases and J 0 bases, leaving 7 bases between the germline ends. This CDR3 contains 14 residues. The chain's CDR3 is CASSSGVAKNIQYF. The CDR3 DNA follows: TGCGCCAGCAGCTCAGGGGTAGCCAAAAACATTCAGTACTTC.

This clonotype was seen a handful of times. This sequence joins TRBV7-2 and TRBJ2-3; D might be TRBD1 (5 bases). The CDR3 is 15 residues long. Between the trimmed V and J ends, which lost 1 base and 1 base, there was a span of 9 bases. Germline V CDR1 and CDR2: SGHTA, FQGNSA. DNA of the CDR3: TGTGCCAGCAGCTTAGTAGGGGTTCGCACAGATACGCAGTATTTT. It specifies CASSLVGVRTDTQYF. The full variable domain, in which reference TRBV7-2 and TRBJ2-3 provide the parts outside the CDR3, is GAGVSQSPSNKVTEKGKDVELRCDPISGHTALYWYRQSLGQGLEFLIYFQGNSAPDKSGLPSDRFSAERTGGSVSTLTIQRTQQEDSAVYLCASSLVGVRTDTQYFGPGTRLTVL.

Only a few counts were recorded for this clonotype. The V call is TRBV28, the J call TRBJ1-6; D is undetermined. This CDR3 spans 14 amino acids. V gave up 5 bases and J gave up 9 bases, with 14 bases separating them. Germline CDR1 is MDHEN and CDR2 is SYDVKM. The DNA of the CDR3 is TGTGCCAGCAGTCCCAACGGCCCGGGTTCACCCCTCCACTTT. Translating gives CASSPNGPGSPLHF.

The J gene is TRBJ2-3, the V gene TRBV12-3 or TRBV12-4; TRBD2 agrees at 9 bases. This CDR3 has 16 amino acids. The J segment lost 2 bases and the V segment lost 8 bases, leaving 11 bases of the junction unmatched. The CDR3 DNA reads as TGTGCCAGCTCTCCCCGTAGCGGGGGCCACACAGATACGCAGTATTTT. Residues: CASSPRSGGHTDTQYF.

This clonotype was found a few times. This chain uses TRBV6-5 with TRBJ1-5; D remains unclear. Looked up from germline, CDR1 is MNHEY and CDR2 is SVGAGI. The germline V and J ends were trimmed by 6 bases and 5 bases, with 11 bases remaining between them. The CDR3 totals 13 residues. As DNA, the CDR3 is TGTGCCAGCAGAAATAGGGTCGATCAGCCCCAGCATTTT. This gives the protein CASRNRVDQPQHF.

This clonotype was found a few times. The J gene is TRBJ1-1, the V gene TRBV7-2; 8 bases align to TRBD1. Trimming cost V 1 base and J 4 bases; bases outside gene matches: 8. Germline V gene lookup returns CDR1 SGHTA and CDR2 FQGNSA. The CDR3 spans 16 residues. CDR3 nucleotide sequence: TGTGCCAGCAGCTTAGTCTGGCAGGGGGCAGGCACTGAAGCTTTCTTT. This codes for CASSLVWQGAGTEAFF.

With regard to this clonotype: One end of the junction fails to match germline, which may point to a read error. The chain has TRBV5-1 and TRBJ2-7, with 10 bases identical to TRBD1. The CDR3 spans 12 residues. Germline V gene sequence: CDR1 SGHRS, CDR2 YFSETQ. In nucleotides, the CDR3 is TGCGCCAGCAGCTTGGAAGGACAGGGGGGGGACTTC. Translating gives CASSLEGQGGDF.

The chain recombines TRBV2 with TRBJ2-2; D is possibly TRBD2 (6 bases). The ends were cut back, 4 bases at V and 8 bases at J, with 8 bases in the middle. Germline V CDR1 and CDR2: SNHLY, FYNNEI. The CDR3 runs to 12 residues. CDR3 DNA sequence: TGTGCCAGCAGTGTAAGCGGGGGGGAGCTGTTTTTT. Translating gives CASSVSGGELFF.

In its sample, this clonotype was seen a few times. This chain uses TRBV24-1 with TRBJ1-5; 7 bases line up with TRBD1. V dropped 5 bases and J dropped 5; count of bases not matched to a gene: 8. Germline CDR1 is KGHDR and CDR2 is SFDVKD. The length of the CDR3 is 15 residues. This CDR3 reads CATSAGGGLDQPQHF. CDR3 DNA: TGTGCCACCAGTGCGGGAGGGGGCTTGGATCAGCCCCAGCATTTT.

This clonotype came up many times. The genes are TRBV24-1 and TRBJ2-3; either TRBD1 or TRBD2 may supply D (6 bases each). This CDR3 has 14 amino acids. Trimming took 4 bases from V and 7 from J, leaving 14 bases between them. Germline-derived CDR1 and CDR2 are KGHDR and SFDVKD. The CDR3 sequence: CATSDPTGANTQYF. In nucleotides, the CDR3 is TGTGCCACCAGTGACCCTACGGGGGCGAATACGCAGTATTTT.

In this sample, this clonotype turned up many times. This rearrangement joins TRBV9 to TRBJ2-6; D is unresolved. Germline V gene lookup returns CDR1 SGDLS and CDR2 YYNGEE. V was pared by 1 base and J by 1 base, with 6 bases between. The CDR3 length is 15 residues. In DNA form, the CDR3 reads TGTGCCAGCAGCGTATTGGGGTCTGGGGCCAACGTCCTGACTTTC. This gives the protein CASSVLGSGANVLTF.

This chain links TRBV6-5 with TRBJ1-6; D not certain. The CDR3 extends over 16 amino acids. Germline CDR1 reads MNHEY; CDR2 reads SVGAGI. V was pared by 4 bases and J by 7 bases, with 17 bases between. In nucleotides, the CDR3 is TGTGCCAGCAGTTTAGGGAGCCCTGGTCTGAATTCACCCCTCCACTTT. Protein sequence: CASSLGSPGLNSPLHF.

The chain employs TRBV7-3 and TRBJ2-3; 10 nucleotides line up with TRBD2. Germline assignment: CDR1 SGHTA and CDR2 FQGTGA. J was trimmed by 2 bases and V by 3 bases; bases with no gene match: 2. This CDR3 comprises 15 residues. CDR3 protein: CASSFSGGYTDTQYF. CDR3 in DNA: TGTGCCAGCAGCTTTAGCGGGGGGTACACAGATACGCAGTATTTT.

This clonotype was seen more than once but under ten times. This chain uses TRBV5-5 with TRBJ2-1, with 7 bases aligning to TRBD2. This CDR3 contains 15 residues. Germline V lookup: CDR1 SGHKS, CDR2 YYEKEE (reference sequence). J was trimmed by 4 bases and V by 3 bases; bases with no gene match: 7. CDR3 region: CASSWGEGQYNEQFF. The DNA for the CDR3 is TGTGCCAGCAGCTGGGGGGAGGGGCAGTACAATGAGCAGTTCTTC.

This clonotype occurred many times. The V call is TRBV18, the J call TRBJ1-5, with TRBD1 identical over 8 bases. The CDR3 has 15 amino acids. CDR1 is KGHSH and CDR2 is LQKENI in the germline V gene. Germline trimming cut 1 base from V and 11 bases from J; bases unmatched to any gene: 10. The CDR3 DNA reads as TGTGCCAGCTCACCACAGGCGCGGCAGGGGGCTTCCCAGCATTTT. Translated: CASSPQARQGASQHF. The variable domain in full, completed from reference TRBV18 and TRBJ1-5, reads NAGVMQNPRHLVRRRGQEARLRCSPMKGHSHVYWYRQLPEEGLKFMVYLQKENIIDESGMPKERFSAEFPKEGPSILRIQQVVRGDSAAYFCASSPQARQGASQHFGDGTRLSIL.

This clonotype has ten or more counts. One end of the junction does not line up with germline, which may come from a read error. The chain uses TRBV19 and TRBJ2-5; TRBD2 is a possible D gene (6 bases). The germline CDR1 and CDR2 sequences are LNHDA and SQIVND (reference sequence). The CDR3 contains 14 residues. The CDR3 here is CATDGAGGQGTQYF. The CDR3, as DNA: TGTGCCACCGATGGGGCCGGGGGTCAAGGGACCCAGTACTTC. Full variable domain (rest looked up from reference TRBV19 and TRBJ2-5): DGGITQSPKYLFRKEGQNVTLSCEQNLNHDAMYWYRQDPGQGLRLIYYSQIVNDFQKGDIAEGYSVSREKKESFPLTVTSAQKNPTAFYLCATDGAGGQGTQYFGPGTRLLVL.

V usage is TRBV20-1 and J usage is TRBJ2-7, with TRBD1 identical over 7 bases. Germline V gene data show CDR1 as DFQATT and CDR2 as SNEGSKA (reference sequence). This CDR3 has 13 amino acids. Trimming cost V 3 bases and J 7 bases; bases outside gene matches: 9. This CDR3 reads CSAREPGQREQYF. The DNA for the CDR3 is TGCAGTGCTAGGGAACCGGGACAGCGGGAGCAGTACTTC.